The entry below gives a single T cell receptor beta chain sequence along with its context. What it binds is not known. The source of the sample is a study of T cell repertoires in cytomegalovirus infection. Study details: In public TCR beta signatures, there were indications of both CMV infection and matching HLA type.

J lost 6 bases, V lost 6 bases, and 4 bases had no gene match. The CDR3 contains 13 residues. From germline, CDR1 is SGHNT and CDR2 YYREEE (reference sequence). Overall study findings and caveats: Ex vivo responses were dominated by HLA-C-restricted CMV-specific TCR beta clonotypes. Adding up the frequency of public TCR beta families identified people who carried CMV plus the relevant HLA.

Via MiXCR, TCRdb re-called the reads, giving one row per CDR3 protein. The sample has 150,000 to 200,000 distinct CDR3 sequences, approximately 20% seen once. The TCR comes from a human donor in good health (CMV status not recorded). Some clones in this sample may be carry-over from other donors' samples. Sequenced material: PBMCs. The genes are TRBV5-4 and TRBJ1-2, with TRBD1 matching 11 bases. CDR3: CASNKDRGHGYTF. CDR3 nucleotide sequence: TGTGCCAGCAACAAGGACAGGGGGCATGGCTACACCTTC.